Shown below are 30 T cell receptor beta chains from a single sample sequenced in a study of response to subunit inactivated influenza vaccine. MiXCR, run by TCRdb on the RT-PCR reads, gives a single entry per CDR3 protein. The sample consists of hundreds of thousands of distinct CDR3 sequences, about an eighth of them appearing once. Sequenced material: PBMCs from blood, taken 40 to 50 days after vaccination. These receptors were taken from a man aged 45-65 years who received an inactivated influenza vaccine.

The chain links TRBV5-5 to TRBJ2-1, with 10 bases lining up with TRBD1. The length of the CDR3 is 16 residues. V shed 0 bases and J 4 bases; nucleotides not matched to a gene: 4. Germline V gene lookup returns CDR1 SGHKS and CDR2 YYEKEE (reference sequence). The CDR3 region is CASSLGPGQGYNEQFF. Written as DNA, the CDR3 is TGTGCCAGCAGCTTGGGCCCGGGACAGGGGTACAATGAGCAGTTCTTC.

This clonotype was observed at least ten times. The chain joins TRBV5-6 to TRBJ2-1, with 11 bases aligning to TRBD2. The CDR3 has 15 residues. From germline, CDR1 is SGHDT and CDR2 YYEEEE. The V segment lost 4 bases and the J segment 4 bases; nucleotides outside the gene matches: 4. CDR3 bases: TGTGCCAGCAGCACCGGGACTAGCGGATACAATGAGCAGTTCTTC. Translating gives CASSTGTSGYNEQFF.

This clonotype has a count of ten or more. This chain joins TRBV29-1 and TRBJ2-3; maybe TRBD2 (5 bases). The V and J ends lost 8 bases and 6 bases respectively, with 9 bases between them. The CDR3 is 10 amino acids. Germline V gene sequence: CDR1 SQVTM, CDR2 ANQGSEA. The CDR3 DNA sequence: TGCAGCATAATAGCGGATACGCAGTATTTT. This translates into CSIIADTQYF.

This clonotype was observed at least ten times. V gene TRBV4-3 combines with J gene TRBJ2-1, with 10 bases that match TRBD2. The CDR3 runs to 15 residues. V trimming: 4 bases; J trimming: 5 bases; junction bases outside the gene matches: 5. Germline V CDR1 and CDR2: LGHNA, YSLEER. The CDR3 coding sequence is TGCGCCAGCAGCCCAAAGGGACTAGCGAACAATGAGCAGTTCTTC. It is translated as CASSPKGLANNEQFF.

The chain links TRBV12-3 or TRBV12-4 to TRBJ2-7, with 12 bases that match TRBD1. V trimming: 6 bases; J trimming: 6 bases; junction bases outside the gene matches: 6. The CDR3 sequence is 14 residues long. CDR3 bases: TGTGCCAGCAGATGGGGACAGGGGGCTGTCGAGCAGTACTTC. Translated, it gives CASRWGQGAVEQYF.

This CDR3 reads CSARKGQSSNQPQHF. The CDR3, as DNA: TGCAGTGCTAGAAAGGGACAAAGTAGCAATCAGCCCCAGCATTTT. The J gene is TRBJ1-5, the V gene TRBV20-1; D might be TRBD1 (6 bases). Germline-derived CDR1 and CDR2 are DFQATT and SNEGSKA (reference sequence). The CDR3 spans 15 residues. Trimming stripped 2 bases from V and 0 bases from J, with 11 bases between.

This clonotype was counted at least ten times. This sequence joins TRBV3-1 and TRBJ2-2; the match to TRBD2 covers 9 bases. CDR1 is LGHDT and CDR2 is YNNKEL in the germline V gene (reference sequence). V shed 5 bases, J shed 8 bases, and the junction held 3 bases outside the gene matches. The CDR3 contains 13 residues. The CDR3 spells CASSFGLAGELFF. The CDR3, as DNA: TGTGCCAGCAGCTTCGGACTAGCGGGGGAGCTGTTTTTT.

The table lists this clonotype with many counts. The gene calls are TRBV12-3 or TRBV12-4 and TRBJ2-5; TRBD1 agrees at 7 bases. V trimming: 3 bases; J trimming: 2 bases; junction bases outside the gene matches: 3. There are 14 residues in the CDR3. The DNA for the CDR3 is TGTGCCAGCAGTTTCTCGACAGGGCAAGAGACCCAGTACTTC. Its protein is CASSFSTGQETQYF.

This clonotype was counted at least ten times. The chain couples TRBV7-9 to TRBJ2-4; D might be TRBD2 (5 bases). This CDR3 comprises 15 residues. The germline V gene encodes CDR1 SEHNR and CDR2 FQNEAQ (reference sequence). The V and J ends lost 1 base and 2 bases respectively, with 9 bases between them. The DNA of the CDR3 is TGTGCCAGCAGCTTAGGAGGACTTTCCAAAAACATTCAGTACTTC. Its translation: CASSLGGLSKNIQYF.

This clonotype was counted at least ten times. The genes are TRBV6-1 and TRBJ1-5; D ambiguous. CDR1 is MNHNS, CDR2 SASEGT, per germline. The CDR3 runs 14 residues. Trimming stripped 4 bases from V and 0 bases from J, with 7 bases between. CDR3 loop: CASSAHHSNQPQHF. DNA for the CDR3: TGTGCCAGCAGTGCACACCATAGCAATCAGCCCCAGCATTTT.

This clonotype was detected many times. Here the CDR3 DNA reads TGCAGTGCTAGAGGGGGACTAGCGGGGCGCACAGATACGCAGTATTTT. It translates to CSARGGLAGRTDTQYF. The gene calls are TRBV20-1 and TRBJ2-3, with 13 bases lining up with TRBD2. J was trimmed by 1 base and V by 1 base; bases with no gene match: 2. The CDR3 consists of 16 residues. CDR1 and CDR2 from the germline V gene are DFQATT and SNEGSKA (reference sequence).

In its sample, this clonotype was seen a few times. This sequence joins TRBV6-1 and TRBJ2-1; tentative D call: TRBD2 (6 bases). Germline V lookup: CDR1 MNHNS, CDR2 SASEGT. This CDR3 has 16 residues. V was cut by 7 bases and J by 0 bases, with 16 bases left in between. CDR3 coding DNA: TGTGCCAGCACCCCCGGAGGGAGAAGCTCCTACAATGAGCAGTTCTTC. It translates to CASTPGGRSSYNEQFF.

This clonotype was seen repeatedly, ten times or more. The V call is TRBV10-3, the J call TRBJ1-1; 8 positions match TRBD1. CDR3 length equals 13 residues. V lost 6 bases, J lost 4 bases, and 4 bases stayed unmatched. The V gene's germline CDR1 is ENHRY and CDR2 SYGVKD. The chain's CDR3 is CAIRATGGTEAFF. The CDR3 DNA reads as TGTGCCATCAGGGCCACAGGGGGCACTGAAGCTTTCTTT.

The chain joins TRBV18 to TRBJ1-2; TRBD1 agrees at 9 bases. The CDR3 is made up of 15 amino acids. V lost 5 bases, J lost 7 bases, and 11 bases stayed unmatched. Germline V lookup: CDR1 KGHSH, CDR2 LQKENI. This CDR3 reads CASSSQSDRGAGYTF. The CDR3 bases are TGTGCCAGCTCATCGCAGTCGGACAGGGGAGCTGGCTACACCTTC.

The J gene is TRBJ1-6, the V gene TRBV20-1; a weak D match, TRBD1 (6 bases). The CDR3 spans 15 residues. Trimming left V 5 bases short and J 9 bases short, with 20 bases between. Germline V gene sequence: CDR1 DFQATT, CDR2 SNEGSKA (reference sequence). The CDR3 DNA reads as TGCAGTGCTCCAGGGGCGGGGGCCCTAGGTTCACCCCTCCACTTT. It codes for CSAPGAGALGSPLHF.

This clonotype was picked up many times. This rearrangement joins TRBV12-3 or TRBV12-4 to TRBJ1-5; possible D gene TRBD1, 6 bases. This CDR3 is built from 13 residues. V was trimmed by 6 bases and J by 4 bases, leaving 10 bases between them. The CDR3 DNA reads TGTGCCAGCAGCCGGCAGGGGAATCAGCCCCAGCATTTT. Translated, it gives CASSRQGNQPQHF.

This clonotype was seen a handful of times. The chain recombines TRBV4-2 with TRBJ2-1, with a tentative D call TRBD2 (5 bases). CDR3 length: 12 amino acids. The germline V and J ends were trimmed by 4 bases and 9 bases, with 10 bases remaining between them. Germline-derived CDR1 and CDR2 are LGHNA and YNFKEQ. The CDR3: CASSPERTEQFF. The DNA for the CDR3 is TGTGCCAGCAGCCCGGAGCGGACTGAGCAGTTCTTC.

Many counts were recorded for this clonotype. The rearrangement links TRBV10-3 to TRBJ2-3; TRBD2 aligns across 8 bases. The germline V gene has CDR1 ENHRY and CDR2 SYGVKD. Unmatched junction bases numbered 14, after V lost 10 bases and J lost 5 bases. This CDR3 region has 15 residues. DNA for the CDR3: TGTGCCAGTACACCCGGGGGGGCCAGCGGAGATACGCAGTATTTT. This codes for CASTPGGASGDTQYF.

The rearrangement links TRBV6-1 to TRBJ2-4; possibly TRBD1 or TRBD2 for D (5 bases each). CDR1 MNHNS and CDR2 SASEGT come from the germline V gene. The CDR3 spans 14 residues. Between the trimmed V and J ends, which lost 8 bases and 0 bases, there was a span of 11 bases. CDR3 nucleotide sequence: TGTGCCAGCCCGGGGCCCCTAGCCAAAAACATTCAGTACTTC. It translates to CASPGPLAKNIQYF.

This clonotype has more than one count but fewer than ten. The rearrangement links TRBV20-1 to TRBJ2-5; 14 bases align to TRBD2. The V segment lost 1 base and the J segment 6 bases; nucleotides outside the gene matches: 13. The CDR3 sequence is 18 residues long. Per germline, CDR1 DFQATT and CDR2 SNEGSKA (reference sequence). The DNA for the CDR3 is TGCAGTGCTAGAGTGGGCCTGACTAGCGGGGGGGCTTTGAAGACCCAGTACTTC. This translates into CSARVGLTSGGALKTQYF.

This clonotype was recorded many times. In nucleotides, the CDR3 is TGCAGCGTTATCGGGAACACTGAAGCTTTCTTT. Translation: CSVIGNTEAFF. The V and J genes are TRBV29-1 and TRBJ1-1; D is ambiguous. Germline CDR1 SQVTM, CDR2 ANQGSEA. The length of the CDR3 is 11 residues. Between the trimmed V and J ends, which lost 5 bases and 1 base, there was a span of 5 bases.

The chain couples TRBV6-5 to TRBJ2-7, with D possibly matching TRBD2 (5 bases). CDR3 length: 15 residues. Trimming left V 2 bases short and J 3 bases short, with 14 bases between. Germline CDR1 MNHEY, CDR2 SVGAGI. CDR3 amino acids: CASSYEGGWGYEQYF. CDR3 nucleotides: TGTGCCAGCAGTTACGAGGGCGGCTGGGGCTACGAGCAGTACTTC.

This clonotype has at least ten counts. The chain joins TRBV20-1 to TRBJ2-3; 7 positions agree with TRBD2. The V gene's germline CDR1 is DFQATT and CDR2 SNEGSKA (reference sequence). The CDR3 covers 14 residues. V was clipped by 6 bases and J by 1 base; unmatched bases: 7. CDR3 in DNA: TGCAGTGCCCAGAGACGGGGGGGCACAGATACGCAGTATTTT. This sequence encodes CSAQRRGGTDTQYF.

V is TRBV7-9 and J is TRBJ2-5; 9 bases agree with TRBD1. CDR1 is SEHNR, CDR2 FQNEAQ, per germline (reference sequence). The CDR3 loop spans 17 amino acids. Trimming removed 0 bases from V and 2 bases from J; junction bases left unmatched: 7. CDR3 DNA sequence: TGTGCCAGCAGCTTAGCCTCGGGGACAGGGCTTCAAGAGACCCAGTACTTC. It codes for CASSLASGTGLQETQYF.

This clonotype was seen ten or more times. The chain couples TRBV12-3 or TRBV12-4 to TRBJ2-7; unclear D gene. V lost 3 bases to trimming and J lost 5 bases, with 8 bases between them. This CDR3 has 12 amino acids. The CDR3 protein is CASSFVHHEQYF. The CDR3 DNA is TGTGCCAGCAGTTTTGTTCACCACGAGCAGTACTTC.

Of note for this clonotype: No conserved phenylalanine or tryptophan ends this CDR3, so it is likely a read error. The CDR3 here is CSAQSGRTNYEQYS. The CDR3 DNA is TGCAGTGCTCAGAGCGGGAGGACAAACTACGAGCAGTACTCC. The chain couples TRBV20-1 to TRBJ2-7, with TRBD2 identical over 9 bases. The junction had 8 bases not matched to a gene; V was cut back by 5 bases and J by 3 bases. The CDR3 totals 14 residues. Germline values: CDR1 DFQATT, CDR2 SNEGSKA (reference sequence).

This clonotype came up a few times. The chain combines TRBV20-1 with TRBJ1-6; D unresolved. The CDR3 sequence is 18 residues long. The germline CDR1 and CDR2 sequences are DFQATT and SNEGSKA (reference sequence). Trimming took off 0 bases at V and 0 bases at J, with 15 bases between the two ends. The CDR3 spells CSARDIRVRSSYNSPLHF. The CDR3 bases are TGCAGTGCTAGAGATATTAGAGTCAGGAGCTCCTATAATTCACCCCTCCACTTT.

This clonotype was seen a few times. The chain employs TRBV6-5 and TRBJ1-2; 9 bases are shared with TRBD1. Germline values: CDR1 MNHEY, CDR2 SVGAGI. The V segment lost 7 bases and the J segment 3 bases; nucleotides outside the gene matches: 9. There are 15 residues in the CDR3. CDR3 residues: CASNSPGQGDYGYTF. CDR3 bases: TGTGCCAGCAATTCCCCGGGACAGGGTGACTATGGCTACACCTTC.

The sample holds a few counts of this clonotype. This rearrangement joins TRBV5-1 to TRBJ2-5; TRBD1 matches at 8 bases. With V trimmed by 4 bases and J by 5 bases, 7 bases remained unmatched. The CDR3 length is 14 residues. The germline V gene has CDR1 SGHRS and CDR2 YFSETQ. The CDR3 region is CASSPRTGSETQYF. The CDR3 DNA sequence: TGCGCCAGCAGCCCGCGGACAGGGAGCGAGACCCAGTACTTC.

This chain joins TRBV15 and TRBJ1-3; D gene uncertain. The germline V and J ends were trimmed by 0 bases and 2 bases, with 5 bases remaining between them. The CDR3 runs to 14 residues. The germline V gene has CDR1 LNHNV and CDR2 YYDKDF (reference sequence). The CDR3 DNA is TGTGCCACCAGCAGAGATCCAGCTGGAAACACCATATATTTT. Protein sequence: CATSRDPAGNTIYF. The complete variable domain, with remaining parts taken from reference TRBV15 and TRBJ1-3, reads DAMVIQNPRYQVTQFGKPVTLSCSQTLNHNVMYWYQQKSSQAPKLLFHYYDKDFNNEADTPDNFQSRRPNTSFCFLDIRSPGLGDTAMYLCATSRDPAGNTIYFGEGSWLTVV.